This is a list of T cell receptor beta chains from one sample in a study of cytomegalovirus exposure and HLA in healthy donors. Here immunoSEQ multiplex PCR was the method, and the copy in TCRdb shows in-frame clones only, minus some. Of 170,000 or so clones in the sample, around 75% were seen once. The sequenced material came from PBMCs. These receptors all come from a male donor in good health and CMV-seronegative. CDR3s include the opening cysteine and the closing phenylalanine or tryptophan. A D gene is named only where the DNA matches it firmly. Expanded clones get a size class; other rows say once, few or many, or leave the size out.

CDR3,DNA,length,V,size,J,D
CASSSRSNQPQHF,TGTGCCAGCAGCTCTCGTAGCAATCAGCCCCAGCATTTT,13,TRBV16,NA,TRBJ1-5,NA
CASKGAGWGLSGNTIYF,TGTGCCAGCAAGGGGGCGGGTTGGGGCCTCTCTGGAAACACCATATATTTT,17,TRBV28,NA,TRBJ1-3,TRBD1
CAWSPYIKNTEAFF,TGTGCCTGGAGCCCGTACATTAAGAACACTGAAGCTTTCTTT,14,TRBV30,NA,TRBJ1-1,NA
CASSYSLGGSHEQYF,TGTGCCAGCAGTTACTCATTAGGCGGGAGCCACGAGCAGTACTTC,15,TRBV6-6,NA,TRBJ2-7,TRBD2
CASSQEREGHEQYF,TGCGCCAGCAGCCAAGAAAGGGAGGGGCACGAGCAGTACTTC,14,TRBV4-3,once,TRBJ2-7,TRBD2
CASSVGPEGYNEQFF,TGCGCCAGCAGTGTTGGGCCTGAGGGTTACAATGAGCAGTTCTTC,15,TRBV10-1,NA,TRBJ2-1,NA
CASSLQGWRSYNSPLHF,TGTGCCAGCTCCTTACAGGGGTGGAGGTCCTATAATTCACCCCTCCACTTT,17,TRBV27,NA,TRBJ1-6,TRBD1
CASSERPVGAQPQHF,TGTGCCAGCAGTGAACGCCCAGTTGGGGCTCAGCCCCAGCATTTT,15,TRBV6-1,once,TRBJ1-5,NA
CASSLDAGLKTQYF,TGTGCCAGTAGCTTAGACGCGGGTTTGAAGACCCAGTACTTC,14,TRBV7-2,NA,TRBJ2-5,NA
CASSSPPGQGTNVLTF,TGTGCCAGCAGTTCCCCCCCGGGACAGGGGACCAACGTCCTGACTTTC,16,TRBV27,NA,TRBJ2-6,TRBD1
CASSLATASEQFF,TGTGCCAGCAGCTTAGCCACAGCAAGCGAGCAGTTCTTC,13,TRBV7-2,NA,TRBJ2-1,NA
CASSVELAGRSYNEQFF,TGTGCCAGCAGCGTAGAACTAGCGGGACGCTCCTACAATGAGCAGTTCTTC,17,TRBV9,NA,TRBJ2-1,TRBD2
CASSNSGGKNIQYF,TGTGCCAGCAGTAATAGCGGGGGCAAAAACATTCAGTACTTC,14,TRBV6-6,NA,TRBJ2-4,TRBD2
CASSVQGADTIYF,TGTGCCAGCAGTGTGCAGGGGGCGGACACCATATATTTT,13,TRBV2,NA,TRBJ1-3,TRBD1
CASSPPPRYGNEQFF,TGTGCCAGCAGCCCCCCGCCTAGGTACGGGAATGAGCAGTTCTTC,15,TRBV7-9,once,TRBJ2-1,NA
CASFPRNSRSNSNQPQHF,TGTGCCAGCTTCCCGAGGAACTCGAGAAGCAATAGCAATCAGCCCCAGCATTTT,18,TRBV9,NA,TRBJ1-5,NA
CAWSSGAASNQPQHF,TGTGCCTGGAGTTCGGGAGCAGCAAGCAATCAGCCCCAGCATTTT,15,TRBV30,NA,TRBJ1-5,NA
CASSQGSGGLQPQHF,TGCGCCAGCAGCCAAGGGTCAGGGGGCCTTCAGCCCCAGCATTTT,15,TRBV4-1,NA,TRBJ1-5,TRBD1
CAWSVKGLLGYTF,TGTGCCTGGAGTGTAAAGGGGCTGCTTGGCTACACCTTC,13,TRBV30,NA,TRBJ1-2,NA
CASILDQGTGNTIYF,TGTGCCAGCATCCTAGATCAGGGGACTGGAAACACCATATATTTT,15,TRBV6-1,once,TRBJ1-3,NA
CASMDRVGYGYTF,TGTGCCAGCATGGACAGGGTGGGGTATGGCTACACCTTC,13,TRBV28,NA,TRBJ1-2,TRBD1
CASSLGLGVGQNYGYTF,TGTGCCAGCAGCTTGGGGTTAGGGGTAGGACAGAACTATGGCTACACCTTC,17,TRBV5-5,NA,TRBJ1-2,NA
CATSRDASGTTYEQYF,TGTGCCACCAGCAGAGATGCTAGCGGGACAACCTACGAGCAGTACTTC,16,TRBV15,NA,TRBJ2-7,TRBD2
CASSLTGTRLETQYF,TGTGCCAGCAGCTTAACGGGGACTAGGCTCGAGACCCAGTACTTC,15,TRBV7-3,few,TRBJ2-5,TRBD2
CASSSDRGYEQYF,TGTGCCAGCAGTTCGGACAGGGGCTACGAGCAGTACTTC,13,TRBV6-5,NA,TRBJ2-7,TRBD1
CASSSPTEYTEAFF,TGCGCCAGCAGCAGCCCGACAGAGTACACTGAAGCTTTCTTT,14,TRBV5-1,NA,TRBJ1-1,NA
CAWSVTGDGYGYTF,TGTGCCTGGAGTGTTACAGGGGATGGGTATGGCTACACCTTC,14,TRBV30,NA,TRBJ1-2,TRBD1
CATNGGSGTPYEQYF,TGTGCCACTAACGGGGGTAGCGGGACTCCCTACGAGCAGTACTTC,15,TRBV6-6,NA,TRBJ2-7,TRBD2
CASSLAAGAMNTEAFF,TGCGCCAGCAGCTTGGCGGCAGGGGCTATGAACACTGAAGCTTTCTTT,16,TRBV5-1,NA,TRBJ1-1,NA
CASSSTDLSSGNTIYF,TGTGCCAGCAGCTCAACAGATTTAAGCTCTGGAAACACCATATATTTT,16,TRBV11-2,NA,TRBJ1-3,NA
CASSIYGNYGYTF,TGTGCCAGTAGTATTTACGGTAACTATGGCTACACCTTC,13,TRBV19,NA,TRBJ1-2,NA
CATNRQGKGTDTQYF,TGTGCCACCAATCGACAGGGGAAGGGGACAGATACGCAGTATTTT,15,TRBV19,NA,TRBJ2-3,TRBD1
CASSPGQPQHF,TGTGCCAGCAGTCCGGGACAGCCCCAGCATTTT,11,TRBV28,once,TRBJ1-5,NA
CASSQDHTYEQYF,TGTGCCAGCAGCCAAGACCACACCTACGAGCAGTACTTC,13,TRBV14,NA,TRBJ2-7,NA
CASSRQGNTGELFF,TGCGCCAGCAGCCGACAGGGGAACACCGGGGAGCTGTTTTTT,14,TRBV4-1,NA,TRBJ2-2,TRBD1
CASSLTSGRVGELFF,TGTGCCAGCAGCTTGACTAGCGGGAGGGTCGGGGAGCTGTTTTTT,15,TRBV7-2,NA,TRBJ2-2,TRBD2
CSSSLGGEMANYGYTF,TGTTCCAGCAGCTTGGGGGGGGAGATGGCTAACTATGGCTACACCTTC,16,TRBV7-9,NA,TRBJ1-2,NA
CASSFGPGGYGYTF,TGTGCCAGCAGTTTCGGTCCGGGTGGCTATGGCTACACCTTC,14,TRBV28,NA,TRBJ1-2,NA